This record looks at one T cell receptor beta chain sequence and its context. The sample is drawn from a study of shared clonotypes between healthy human individuals. Study information: The donor pool was made up of a couple of women and a few men aged 18 to 49.

Some clones are missing from TCRdb's copy, which holds only in-frame ones; the method was immunoSEQ multiplex PCR. The table records 1,500,000 or so clones, 97% to 99% of them present only once. This CDR3 has 17 amino acids. V dropped 4 bases and J dropped 4 bases, with 19 bases sitting between them. Specimen: naive CD4+ T cells sorted from blood. Subset denoted: CD45RA+ positively selected. The source of this sequence is a man aged 25-45 years in good health. The chain couples TRBV23-1 to TRBJ2-2; a possible D gene is TRBD2 (6 bases). TRBV23-1 is recorded as an ORF, its role being uncertain. The CDR3 sequence is CASSPGGTSHPTGELFF. The CDR3 region has the DNA TGCGCCAGCAGTCCTGGCGGTACTAGCCATCCCACCGGGGAGCTGTTTTTT.